Listed below are T cell receptor beta chains from one sample, sequenced in a study of identical twins. TCRdb recomputed calls from the 5' RACE reads with MiXCR, one row per CDR3 protein. The sample contains about 890,000 distinct CDR3 sequences, approximately 13% of which appear only once. This same sample was also taken into another study, of yellow fever vaccine responses in identical twins.

The sequencing input was PBMCs. Receptor source: a woman between 18 and 30 years old in good health. Both conserved end residues are part of each CDR3. D genes are given only for firm matches. Some rows mark clone size as missing; the rest say once, few, many or name a class of expanded clone.

size | D | J | V | DNA | CDR3
few | TRBD2 | TRBJ2-1 | TRBV29-1 | TGCGGATCGGTGCGGGGGGGGAGCTCCTACAATGAGCAGTTCTTC | CGSVRGGSSYNEQFF
NA | TRBD1 | TRBJ1-1 | TRBV13 | TGTGCCAGCAGCGTAAACAGGGGGTTGAACACTGAAGCTTTCTTT | CASSVNRGLNTEAFF
NA | NA | TRBJ2-1 | TRBV9 | TGTGCCAGCAGCCGACTCGTGTCCCTCTTAAATGAGCAGTTCTTC | CASSRLVSLLNEQFF
NA | NA | TRBJ2-4 | TRBV4-2 | TGTGCCAGCAGCCAAGATGCTGCAGGTTCCAAAAACATTCAGTACTTC | CASSQDAAGSKNIQYF
NA | NA | TRBJ2-7 | TRBV18 | TGTGCCAGCTCACCTGGAGGGGTCGATTACGAGCAGTACTTC | CASSPGGVDYEQYF
NA | TRBD1 | TRBJ1-5 | TRBV27 | TGTGCCAGCAGTTCTGGGGACAGTCGCAATCAGCCCCAGCATTTT | CASSSGDSRNQPQHF
few | NA | TRBJ2-1 | TRBV7-2 | TGTGCCAGCAGCCCGGGACTCGGAAACTACAATGAGCAGTTCTTC | CASSPGLGNYNEQFF
few | NA | TRBJ1-1 | TRBV10-3 | TGTGCCATCAGTGAGCTCGTGAACACTGAAGCTTTCTTT | CAISELVNTEAFF
few | NA | TRBJ2-1 | TRBV5-6 | TGTGCCAGCAGCTTGGTAGGTTTAGAGCAGTTCTTC | CASSLVGLEQFF
NA | NA | TRBJ1-4 | TRBV27 | TGTGCCAGCAGTTCCTCCGGGATCGGGGAAAAACTGTTTTTT | CASSSSGIGEKLFF
few | NA | TRBJ2-7 | TRBV5-1 | TGCGCCAGCAGCTTGAACAGATTATCTTACGAGCAGTACTTC | CASSLNRLSYEQYF
few | NA | TRBJ1-3 | TRBV20-1 | TGCAGTGCTACCGGGGTAGACTTCCCTGGAAACACCATATATTTT | CSATGVDFPGNTIYF
few | NA | TRBJ2-3 | TRBV20-1 | TGCAGTGCTAGTTTCGGGGGCCTGAGCACAGATACGCAGTATTTT | CSASFGGLSTDTQYF
few | TRBD2 | TRBJ2-1 | TRBV7-9 | TGTGCCAGCAGCTCCAGCGGGAGGGGGGACTTC | CASSSSGRGDF